The 18 T cell receptor beta chains given below trace back to one sample, sequenced in a study of T cells after yellow fever vaccination. TCRdb passed the 5' RACE reads through MiXCR, listing each CDR3 protein once. This sample has 20,000 to 25,000 distinct CDR3 sequences, with 4% to 6% found just once. Specimen: PBMCs, either bulk or a sorted T-cell subset (CD4+, CD8+, memory, or dextramer-sorted; not recorded which), collected approximately 47 days after the first yellow fever vaccination. These receptors were obtained from a man younger than 35 who received the YFV17D yellow fever vaccine.

For this clonotype: A much larger clonotype is one base distant, so this may be a read error. The rearrangement links TRBV30 to TRBJ1-2; a weak D match, TRBD1 (6 bases). Trimming took 8 bases from V and 4 from J, leaving 20 bases between them. The germline CDR1 and CDR2 sequences are GTSNPN and SVGIG (reference sequence). There are 14 residues in the CDR3. The CDR3 sequence: CAGDTGRRRYGYTF. In DNA form, the CDR3 reads TGTGCCGGGGACACAGGGCGAAGGCGCTATGGCTACACCTTC.

The genes are TRBV6-6 and TRBJ1-5; no clear D. CDR3 length equals 12 residues. CDR1 MNHNY and CDR2 SVGAGI come from the germline V gene (reference sequence). The germline V and J ends were trimmed by 6 bases and 7 bases, with 10 bases remaining between them. The CDR3 DNA sequence: TGTGCCAGCAGCGACTACGGGCAGCCCCAGCATTTT. Translating it yields CASSDYGQPQHF.

This clonotype was seen ten or more times. The chain carries TRBV12-3 or TRBV12-4 and TRBJ1-6; 8 nucleotides line up with TRBD1. Trimming cost V 5 bases and J 12 bases; bases outside gene matches: 9. The CDR3 has 14 residues. CDR3 nucleotides: TGTGCCAGCAGTCGGAGGACAGGGCCCCAACCCCTCCACTTT. Translating it yields CASSRRTGPQPLHF.

The table lists this clonotype with many counts. This rearrangement joins TRBV19 to TRBJ2-3, with D perhaps being TRBD1 or TRBD2 (5 bases each). CDR3 size: 15 residues. Per the germline V gene, CDR1 is LNHDA and CDR2 is SQIVND (reference sequence). The ends were cut back, 7 bases at V and 0 bases at J, with 14 bases in the middle. The CDR3 nucleotides are TGTGCCAGTACTATCGGGACGGCTAGCACAGATACGCAGTATTTT. Protein sequence: CASTIGTASTDTQYF.

This clonotype showed up many times. This chain uses TRBV24-1 with TRBJ2-2; 9 bases agree with TRBD1. This CDR3 spans 18 amino acids. V trimming: 3 bases; J trimming: 4 bases; junction bases outside the gene matches: 11. Looked up from germline, CDR1 is KGHDR and CDR2 is SFDVKD. As DNA, the CDR3 is TGTGCCACCAGTGATCCCTCGATGGGACAGGGAGGCACCGGGGAGCTGTTTTTT. This encodes CATSDPSMGQGGTGELFF.

At least ten counts were recorded for this clonotype. The chain couples TRBV7-9 to TRBJ2-7; D possibly corresponds to TRBD1 (6 bases). V shed 4 bases and J shed 2 bases, with 12 bases lying between them. Germline CDR1 is SEHNR and CDR2 is FQNEAQ (reference sequence). There are 14 residues in the CDR3. CDR3 coding DNA: TGTGCCAGCAGCTCCACAGGGCGCCCCTACGAGCAGTACTTC. This codes for CASSSTGRPYEQYF.

At least ten counts were recorded for this clonotype. This chain joins TRBV20-1 and TRBJ2-4; TRBD1 agrees at 9 bases. This CDR3 is 12 amino acids long. V was clipped by 6 bases and J by 12 bases; unmatched bases: 9. The germline gives CDR1 DFQATT, CDR2 SNEGSKA (reference sequence). CDR3 nucleotide sequence: TGCAGTGCAATAAAACAGGGGGCGGATCAGTACTTC. This encodes CSAIKQGADQYF.

This clonotype was detected ten times or more. The rearrangement joins TRBV20-1 to TRBJ1-4, with D unclear. The CDR3 is 14 residues long. The germline V gene has CDR1 DFQATT and CDR2 SNEGSKA (reference sequence). V lost 3 bases and J lost 8, with 16 bases in between. The CDR3 sequence is CSASGEGVGEKLFF. The CDR3 DNA reads TGCAGTGCTAGCGGGGAGGGAGTAGGGGAAAAACTGTTTTTT.

This clonotype is judged medium-sized. The V gene is TRBV12-3 or TRBV12-4, the J gene TRBJ2-1; D could derive from TRBD1 or TRBD2 (5 bases each). The length of the CDR3 is 16 residues. Trimming cost V 5 bases and J 5 bases, with 19 bases left between them. The CDR3 sequence is CASSPPRASPNNEQFF. CDR3 DNA sequence: TGTGCCAGCAGTCCCCCCAGGGCTAGCCCTAACAATGAGCAGTTCTTC.

This clonotype has a count of ten or more. The J gene is TRBJ2-3, the V gene TRBV7-3; 14 bases line up with TRBD2. This CDR3 has 16 residues. V lost 5 bases, J lost 6 bases, and 7 bases stayed unmatched. Per the germline V gene, CDR1 is SGHTA and CDR2 is FQGTGA. The CDR3 loop is CASSPTSGGAMDTQYF. The CDR3 DNA reads TGTGCCAGCAGCCCGACTAGCGGGGGGGCCATGGATACGCAGTATTTT. The full variable domain, completed using reference TRBV7-3 and TRBJ2-3, is GAGVSQTPSNKVTEKGKYVELRCDPISGHTALYWYRQSLGQGPEFLIYFQGTGAADDSGLPNDRFFAVRPEGSVSTLKIQRTERGDSAVYLCASSPTSGGAMDTQYFGPGTRLTVL.

This clonotype was detected ten times or more. The V call is TRBV13, the J call TRBJ2-3; D perhaps matches TRBD2 (5 bases). Per germline, CDR1 PRHDT and CDR2 FYEKMQ (reference sequence). The CDR3 is 16 residues long. The V end was cut by 5 bases, the J end by 2 bases, with 17 bases between. The CDR3: CASSPLRETTTDTQYF. The CDR3 DNA reads as TGTGCCAGCAGCCCCCTCCGGGAAACCACCACAGATACGCAGTATTTT.

This clonotype was detected many times. The chain carries TRBV20-1 and TRBJ2-5, with D perhaps TRBD1 (6 bases). Trimming took 3 bases from V and 7 from J, leaving 18 bases between them. CDR1 and CDR2 from the germline V gene are DFQATT and SNEGSKA (reference sequence). There are 14 residues in the CDR3. The CDR3: CSASVLGAQGTQYF. CDR3 DNA: TGCAGTGCTAGTGTCTTGGGGGCCCAGGGGACCCAGTACTTC.

This clonotype was detected many times. V is TRBV2 and J is TRBJ2-7; possible D gene TRBD1, 6 bases. Germline V gene lookup returns CDR1 SNHLY and CDR2 FYNNEI. V was clipped by 9 bases and J by 2 bases, with 23 bases between them. The CDR3 covers 16 residues. The DNA of the CDR3 is TGTGCCAGTAAAAGAATAACAGGGTCCAATCCCTACGAGCAGTACTTC. As protein: CASKRITGSNPYEQYF.

Ten or more counts support this clonotype. The chain recombines TRBV18 with TRBJ2-7, with D possibly being TRBD1 (6 bases). CDR1 is KGHSH and CDR2 is LQKENI in the germline V gene. V was pared by 5 bases and J by 3 bases, with 14 bases between. This CDR3 has 14 amino acids. This chain's CDR3 is CASSSNRAGYEQYF. The CDR3 DNA sequence: TGTGCCAGCTCATCAAACAGGGCTGGCTACGAGCAGTACTTC.

This clonotype appeared many times. This chain connects TRBV20-1 to TRBJ2-5; TRBD2 is a possible D gene (6 bases). Trimming took 5 bases from V and 5 from J, leaving 15 bases between them. Looked up from germline, CDR1 is DFQATT and CDR2 is SNEGSKA (reference sequence). There are 13 residues in the CDR3. This CDR3 reads CSAPPLARETQYF. CDR3 coding DNA: TGCAGTGCTCCACCCCTAGCGCGGGAGACCCAGTACTTC.

This clonotype was counted at least ten times. The chain links TRBV5-1 to TRBJ2-3, with D maybe TRBD2 (7 bases). Germline CDR1 reads SGHRS; CDR2 reads YFSETQ. Trimming took off 0 bases at V and 6 bases at J, with 11 bases between the two ends. The CDR3 runs 14 residues. Written as DNA, the CDR3 is TGCGCCAGCAGCTTGGCCTGGGGGGGCGATACGCAGTATTTT. It translates to CASSLAWGGDTQYF.

This clonotype was observed many times. The V gene is TRBV29-1, the J gene TRBJ1-2, with D hard to call. This CDR3 has 14 amino acids. Germline V lookup: CDR1 SQVTM, CDR2 ANQGSEA. V lost 0 bases and J lost 2, with 10 bases in between. The CDR3 loop is CSVEEGGANYGYTF. In nucleotides, the CDR3 is TGCAGCGTTGAAGAAGGCGGTGCCAACTATGGCTACACCTTC.

The chain links TRBV7-3 to TRBJ2-2; 8 bases fit TRBD2. Trimming cost V 5 bases and J 4 bases; bases outside gene matches: 3. The length of the CDR3 is 14 residues. Per germline, CDR1 SGHTA and CDR2 FQGTGA. CDR3 DNA: TGTGCCAGCAGCCTAGGGACTAGCACCGGGGAGCTGTTTTTT. Protein: CASSLGTSTGELFF.